The rows below give T cell receptor beta chains drawn from one sample of a study of T cell responses to AZD1222 COVID-19 vaccine. The assay was immunoSEQ multiplex PCR, and TCRdb's table has in-frame clones only and misses some. The top ten clones hold around 20% of a sample with nearly 110,000 clones, around nine tenths of them seen once. Specimen: peripheral blood, collected on day 0 of AZD1222 vaccination. All receptors come from an adult in good health. CDR3s include the opening cysteine and the closing phenylalanine or tryptophan. D genes are given only for firm matches. Clone size appears in some rows only: once, few, many, or a class for an expanded clone.

j_call v_call clone_size cdr3_length d_call cdr3_nt cdr3_aa
TRBJ1-3 TRBV10-3 - 16 - TGTGCCATCACTGATGGCGGCAGGGGTTCTGGAAACACCATATATTTT CAITDGGRGSGNTIYF
TRBJ1-1 TRBV7-2 - 14 - TGTGCCAGCAGCTTAGAGGGTTCTGTCACTGAAGCTTTCTTT CASSLEGSVTEAFF
TRBJ2-1 TRBV6-1 - 15 - TGTGCCAGCAGTGAAGGGTCAGGGACCTACAATGAGCAGTTCTTC CASSEGSGTYNEQFF
TRBJ2-1 TRBV5-1 - 13 - TGCGCCAGCAGCGGAACTGACAGAGGAGAGCAGTTCTTC CASSGTDRGEQFF
TRBJ2-1 TRBV2 once 15 - TGTGCCAGCAGTGAACAATCCTTCGGGGCCAATGAGCAGTTCTTC CASSEQSFGANEQFF
TRBJ1-3 TRBV18 - 16 - TGTGCCAGCTCTCGCGCTGCGGACAGCTCTGGAAACACCATATATTTT CASSRAADSSGNTIYF
TRBJ2-1 TRBV9 - 15 - TGTGCCAGCAGCGTCTCAGGGGGGCTGACCAATGAGCAGTTCTTC CASSVSGGLTNEQFF
TRBJ2-7 TRBV5-1 - 14 - TGCGCCAGCAGCTTGGAACAGGGCCCCTACGAGCAGTACTTC CASSLEQGPYEQYF
TRBJ2-7 TRBV5-4 - 16 TRBD2 TGTGCCAGCAGTCCGGGGGGAAGCTTTGGACACTACGAGCAGTACTTC CASSPGGSFGHYEQYF
TRBJ2-1 TRBV5-1 - 14 - TGCGCCAGCAGCTTGTCGGACAGCAACAATGAGCAGTTCTTC CASSLSDSNNEQFF
TRBJ1-2 TRBV7-2 - 14 - TGTGCCAGCAGCTTAGCCACCTGGGACTATGGCTACACCTTC CASSLATWDYGYTF